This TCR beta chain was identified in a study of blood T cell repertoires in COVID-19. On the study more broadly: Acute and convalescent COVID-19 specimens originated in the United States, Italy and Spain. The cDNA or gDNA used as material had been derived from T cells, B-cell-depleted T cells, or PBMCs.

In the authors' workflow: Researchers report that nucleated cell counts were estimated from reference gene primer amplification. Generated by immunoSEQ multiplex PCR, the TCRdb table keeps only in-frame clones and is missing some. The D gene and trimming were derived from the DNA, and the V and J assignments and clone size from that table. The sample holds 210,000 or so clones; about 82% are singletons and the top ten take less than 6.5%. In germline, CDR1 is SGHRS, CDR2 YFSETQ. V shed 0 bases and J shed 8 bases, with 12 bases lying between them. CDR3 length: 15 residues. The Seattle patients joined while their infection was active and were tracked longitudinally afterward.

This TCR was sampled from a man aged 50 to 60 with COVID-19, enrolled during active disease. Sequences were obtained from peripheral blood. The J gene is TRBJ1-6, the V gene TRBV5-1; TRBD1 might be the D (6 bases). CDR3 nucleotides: TGCGCCAGCAGCTTGGTCGCAGGGGACCATTCACCCCTCCACTTT. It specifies CASSLVAGDHSPLHF.